This TCR beta chain was sequenced during a study of CD8 T cells in acute hepatitis C reinfection (dated by TCRdb to the early 2020s). About the investigation overall: The study profiled the TCRbeta repertoire of CD8+ T cells specific for the HCV NS3-1073 epitope during acute infection and after viral clearance. Paired acute and follow-up samples were contributed by four of the spontaneous resolvers.

Genomic DNA was extracted from the FACS-sorted cells, and the TCRbeta chains were sequenced by the commercial immunoSEQ service. For the original study's pipeline: The repertoire data were analyzed using ImmunoSEQ Analyzer software v3.0 and R v3.5.1. Sequences containing stop codons or out-of-frame rearrangements were removed, so only productive rearrangements were analyzed. The sequencing provider supplied the Simpson diversity, Shannon entropy, CDR3 length and nucleotide addition metrics. Clonotypes were categorized by frequency as dominant, sub-dominant, low or lowest abundance, and clonotypes below 0.1% were excluded from most analyses. A CDR3 amino acid clonotype was called public if the clonotype appeared in at least two subjects at a cumulative frequency of at least 0.5%. The table was pulled from immuneACCESS by TCRdb, which kept in-frame rearrangements only. Such tables lose some clones; where checked, under half of the loss comes from unresolved V genes, and the rest has no known cause. From that table come the V and J calls and clone size; the DNA was used to work out D and trimming. This sample gives 30,000 to 45,000 clones in total; around 85% of them show up just once. The ten largest clones represent around 9.9% of the sample.

According to the study, the label for this sample's time point signals: naive CD8 control sorted from an acute-time-point sample. Enrolled in the Montreal Hepatitis C Cohort (HEPCO) in Canada, the donors were people who inject drugs, and these donors were followed every 3 months. A positive HCV RNA or antibody test that followed a negative test within the previous 24 weeks was the definition used for acute primary HCV infection. Antibodies against CD3, CD8 and CD45RO were used for surface staining, and dead cells were excluded with an aqua fixable dye. The cohort included about eight spontaneous resolvers, defined as subjects with HCV RNA clearance within 24 weeks. From thawed, previously cryostored peripheral blood mononuclear cells, CD8+ T cells were purified through negative selection performed by means of the MACS CD8+ T cell Isolation Kit. Sorting of the cells was done on a BD FACSAria II cell sorter.

On the study overall, not on this receptor specifically: Because bulk sequencing covered only the TCRbeta chain, the alphabeta pairing of the public clonotypes could not be determined. NS3-1073 specific repertoires were highly diverse, with no significant diversity differences between acute resolver, follow-up resolver and acute chronic samples. Follow-up repertoires were not available for chronically infected subjects, because NS3-1073 specific cells were too rare to be sorted. Regardless of outcome, roughly 13 public clonotypes were found, and one public clonotype used V04-02/J02-02. It was rare for CDR3 sequences to be shared with other epitopes, and exact matching may have been limited by differing sequencing approaches.

Notes on this clone: Its antigen remains unidentified. No per-base quality is available; no much larger clone lies one base away.

This receptor was obtained from a woman between 18 and 30 years old who spontaneously cleared hepatitis C infection. Sequenced: naive CD8+ T cells from PBMCs. The meaning of the sample's cell subset or site label: sorted total naive CD45RO-negative CD8+ T cells.

CDR3 reads: CASSPEVGSPNTGELFF. The DNA sequence reads TGTGCCAGCAGCCCCGAGGTAGGGTCCCCGAACACCGGGGAGCTGTTTTTT. The V and J genes are TRBV7-2 and TRBJ2-2; no D gene can be assigned with confidence. V and J lose 5 bases and 0 bases, and a span of 16 bases separates them. Its CDR3 holds 17 amino acids, cysteine through phenylalanine. Only CDR3 DNA remains: 51 bases, in frame from the first base. As encoded in the germline V gene, CDR1 is SGHTA while CDR2 is FQGNSA.